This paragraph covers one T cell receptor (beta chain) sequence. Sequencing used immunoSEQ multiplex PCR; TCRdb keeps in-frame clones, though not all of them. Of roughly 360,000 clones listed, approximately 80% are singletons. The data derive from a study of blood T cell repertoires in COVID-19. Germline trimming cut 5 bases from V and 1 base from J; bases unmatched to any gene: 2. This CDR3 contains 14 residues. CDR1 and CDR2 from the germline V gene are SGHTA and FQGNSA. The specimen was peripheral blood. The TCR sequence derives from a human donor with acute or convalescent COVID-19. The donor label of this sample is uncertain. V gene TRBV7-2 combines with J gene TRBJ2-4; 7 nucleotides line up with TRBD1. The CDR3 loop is CASSRDSAKNIQYF. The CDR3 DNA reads TGTGCCAGCAGCCGGGACAGTGCCAAAAACATTCAGTACTTC.